These T cell receptor beta chains were read from a single sample in a study of control samples from healthy donors and cancer patients. The method was immunoSEQ multiplex PCR; TCRdb's version includes in-frame clones alone and lacks a portion of them. Of over 8,000 clones listed, roughly 88% were seen once; the top ten hold under 25%. The sample comprised PBMCs. These receptors were obtained from a man aged 55 to 70 with colorectal cancer. The CDR3 runs from the conserved cysteine through the conserved F or W. A D gene is named only where the DNA matches it firmly. The listing skips clone size in some rows; elsewhere it reads once, few, many or a size class.

j_call d_call clone_size v_call cdr3_nt cdr3_aa
TRBJ1-1 - - TRBV27 TGTGCCAGCAGTTTATCAGGGGGAGCGGAAGCTTTCTTT CASSLSGGAEAFF
TRBJ2-1 - - TRBV7-7 TGTGCCAGCAGCCCACTCGGGGGATCCTACAATGAGCAGTTCTTC CASSPLGGSYNEQFF
TRBJ1-1 - - TRBV27 TGTGCCAGCAAGTACGGAGGAGGGGTGAACACTGAAGCTTTCTTT CASKYGGGVNTEAFF
TRBJ2-3 - - TRBV4-2 TGTGCCAGCAGCCAAGGGCAAGCGGAAGGCACAGATACGCAGTATTTT CASSQGQAEGTDTQYF
TRBJ1-2 TRBD1 - TRBV3-1/TRBV3-2 TGTGCCAGCAGCCATCTAGGAGGGGGCGGTGGCTACACCTTC CASSHLGGGGGYTF
TRBJ2-3 - - TRBV9 TGTGCCAGCAGCCCCGCGAGCGGTCAAGGGTCAGATACGCAGTATTTT CASSPASGQGSDTQYF
TRBJ2-5 - - TRBV7-8 TGTGCCAGCAGCTTAGGGAGAATGTATGGAGAGACCCAGTACTTC CASSLGRMYGETQYF
TRBJ2-6 - - TRBV19 TGTGCCAGTAGGGCGGATGTCTCTGGGGCCAACGTCCTGACTTTC CASRADVSGANVLTF
TRBJ2-7 - - TRBV30 TGTGCCTCATCAGCGCGATCCGGCGAGCAGTACTTC CASSARSGEQYF
TRBJ2-1 - - TRBV19 TGTGCCAGTAGTATCCAGGGTGTAACTGGCAATGAGCAGTTCTTC CASSIQGVTGNEQFF
TRBJ2-3 - - TRBV9 TGTGCCAGCAGCGTAGAGGCGGGCTGGGGCACAGATACGCAGTATTTT CASSVEAGWGTDTQYF
TRBJ1-1 - - TRBV5-4 TGTGCCAGCAGCTTGGGAAGGGGCACTGAAGCTTTCTTT CASSLGRGTEAFF
TRBJ1-1 - once TRBV4-3 TGCGCCAGCAGACGGATGGGCAGGGGAAGAACTGAAGCTTTCTTT CASRRMGRGRTEAFF
TRBJ1-1 - once TRBV27 TGTGCCAGCAGCAACCCGTACACTGAAGCTTTCTTT CASSNPYTEAFF
TRBJ1-1 - - TRBV4-1 TGCGCCAGCAGCCAATCAGTGAACACTGAAGCTTTCTTT CASSQSVNTEAFF
TRBJ2-7 TRBD2 once TRBV4-3 TGCGCCAGCAGCCACCAGCTTGAAGCGGGGTACGAGCAGTACTTC CASSHQLEAGYEQYF
TRBJ1-6 - - TRBV3-1/TRBV3-2 TGTGCCAGCAGCCAAGAACAGGGATCTCGGTATAATTCACCCCTCCACTTT CASSQEQGSRYNSPLHF
TRBJ1-2 TRBD1 - TRBV2 TGTGCCAGCAGAGCCGAGGGACAGACTCTCTTCTATGGCTACACCTTC CASRAEGQTLFYGYTF
TRBJ2-2 - - TRBV4-3 TGCGCCAGCAGCCAAGTCGCCACCGGGGAGCTGTTTTTT CASSQVATGELFF
TRBJ2-2 TRBD1 once TRBV28 TGTGCCAGCACTCCCAGGGGGCTCCGGAACACCGGGGAGCTGTTTTTT CASTPRGLRNTGELFF
TRBJ1-2 - - TRBV12-3/TRBV12-4 TGTGCCAGCCGATGGCGGAGAAACTATGGCTACACCTTC CASRWRRNYGYTF
TRBJ2-3 - - TRBV5-4 TGTGCCAGCAGCCCGACAGGATCCACAGATACGCAGTATTTT CASSPTGSTDTQYF
TRBJ2-5 - - TRBV11-3 TGTGCCAGCAGCTTAGAGGAGTTCCAAGAGACCCAGTACTTC CASSLEEFQETQYF
TRBJ2-7 - - TRBV2 TGTGCCAGCAGTGAATGGGGGAGCTCCTACGAGCAGTACTTC CASSEWGSSYEQYF
TRBJ1-1 - - TRBV5-1 TGCGCCAGCAGCTTGGACATGGCAGCGAACACTGAAGCTTTCTTT CASSLDMAANTEAFF
TRBJ2-1 TRBD2 - TRBV6-5 TGTGCCAGCAGCCTAGCGGGGGCCGACAATGAGCAGTTCTTC CASSLAGADNEQFF
TRBJ2-1 TRBD2 - TRBV10-3 TGTGCCATCAGTGAGCGGGGGGGCTACTCCTACAATGAGCAGTTCTTC CAISERGGYSYNEQFF
TRBJ2-1 TRBD1 - TRBV6-6 TGTGCCAGCAGTTACTCCCTAGGACAGGGTGGGTATGAGCAGTTCTTC CASSYSLGQGGYEQFF
TRBJ2-1 TRBD2 - TRBV19 TGTGCCAGTAGTACCCGGACTAGCGGGGGGGCCTCCTACAATGAGCAGTTCTTC CASSTRTSGGASYNEQFF
TRBJ2-3 - - TRBV2 TGTGCCAGCAACCAGGGGTTGGCAGATACGCAGTATTTT CASNQGLADTQYF
TRBJ1-2 TRBD1 - TRBV5-8 TGTGCCAGCAGCTTGAACAGGGGAGTGCGGGGCTACACCTTC CASSLNRGVRGYTF
TRBJ2-1 - - TRBV12-3/TRBV12-4 TGTGCCAGCAGTTTTATCAATGAGCAGTTCTTC CASSFINEQFF
TRBJ2-7 - - TRBV5-4 TGTGCCAGCAGCTCCATGGATGGCGAGCAGTACTTC CASSSMDGEQYF
TRBJ1-4 - - TRBV4-3 TGCGCCAGCAGCCAAGATAGGCCATTAGGTGAACTGTTTTTT CASSQDRPLGELFF
TRBJ1-6 - - TRBV5-6 TGTGCCAGCAGTACAGGGAATCCATCACCCCTCCACTTT CASSTGNPSPLHF
TRBJ2-3 TRBD1 - TRBV7-3 TGTGCCAGCAGCTTAACGTTGGCAGGGGGCGAACATACGCAGTATTTT CASSLTLAGGEHTQYF
TRBJ1-2 TRBD1 - TRBV30 TGTGCCTGGTACAAACTACAGGGGGCGAAGTATGGCTACACCTTC CAWYKLQGAKYGYTF
TRBJ2-5 - - TRBV28 TGTGCCAGCACCCCACGGGGGCGAGGGGAGACCCAGTACTTC CASTPRGRGETQYF
TRBJ2-3 - once TRBV5-1 TGCGCCAGCAGCTTGGGTGGGGCAGACGACACAGATACGCAGTATTTT CASSLGGADDTDTQYF
TRBJ2-7 - - TRBV9 TGTGCCAGCAGCGTAGACCCCCAACAGACCTCTACCGAGCAGTACTTC CASSVDPQQTSTEQYF
TRBJ1-2 - - TRBV19 TGTGCCAGTAGTATTTCGACAGGACAAATCTATGGCTACACCTTC CASSISTGQIYGYTF
TRBJ2-7 TRBD1 - TRBV6-6 TGTGCCAGCAGTTACGGACAGGGGTATACCTCCTACGAGCAGTACTTC CASSYGQGYTSYEQYF
TRBJ2-3 - few TRBV28 TGTGCCAGCCAGTTTGTCCAGGGGACAGATACGCAGTATTTT CASQFVQGTDTQYF
TRBJ1-1 - - TRBV7-6 TGTGCCAGCAGCTTAGAGGCCCAGAACACTGAAGCTTTCTTT CASSLEAQNTEAFF
TRBJ2-5 - once TRBV7-2 TGTGCCAGCAGCTCCTCAACAGGGCTAGGAACCCAGTACTTC CASSSSTGLGTQYF
TRBJ2-7 - once TRBV19 TGTGCCAGTAGTCTAGCCGGGAACGAGCAGTACTTC CASSLAGNEQYF
TRBJ2-1 - once TRBV29-1 TGCAGCGCTTTACAGGGCCTCGGGTACAATGAGCAGTTCTTC CSALQGLGYNEQFF
TRBJ2-1 TRBD2 - TRBV3-1/TRBV3-2 TGTGCCAGCAGTCCCCCTTCTAGCGGGGGGACCTACAATGAGCAGTTCTTC CASSPPSSGGTYNEQFF
TRBJ1-5 - - TRBV7-2 TGTGCCAGCAGCCCCCTATGGCAGAATCAGCCCCAGCATTTT CASSPLWQNQPQHF
TRBJ2-7 TRBD1 - TRBV2 TGTGCCAGCAGTCTTCAGGGGGCTCCCTACGAGCAGTACTTC CASSLQGAPYEQYF
TRBJ1-1 - - TRBV2 TGTGCCAGCAGGGGGCTCCGGTGGAGCACTGAAGCTTTCTTT CASRGLRWSTEAFF
TRBJ2-7 TRBD1 once TRBV5-1 TGCGCCAGCAGCTTGATGGGGGACAGGGTCTACGAGCAGTACTTC CASSLMGDRVYEQYF
TRBJ2-3 - - TRBV5-5 TGTGCCAGCAGCTTAAGGTCTAGCACAGATACGCAGTATTTT CASSLRSSTDTQYF
TRBJ1-1 - - TRBV7-9 TGTGCCAGCAGCTTAGATATGAACACTGAAGCTTTCTTT CASSLDMNTEAFF
TRBJ2-7 - - TRBV7-2 TGTGCCAGCAGCCCGGTAGCGGTGTTCGCCTACGAGCAGTACTTC CASSPVAVFAYEQYF
TRBJ2-7 - once TRBV19 TGTGCCAGTAGTATTTCTTCAGGGGTCTACTACGAGCAGTACTTC CASSISSGVYYEQYF
TRBJ2-1 - - TRBV7-2 TGTGCCAGCAGCTTATATGGGGGGATCTTTAATGAGCAGTTCTTC CASSLYGGIFNEQFF
TRBJ2-3 TRBD2 - TRBV7-3 TGTGCCAGCAGCTCGCGGGGGGCCACAGATACGCAGTATTTT CASSSRGATDTQYF
TRBJ2-7 - - TRBV7-9 TGTGCCAGCAGCATTTCTCCGAGGACCCTGATCTACGAGCAGTACTTC CASSISPRTLIYEQYF